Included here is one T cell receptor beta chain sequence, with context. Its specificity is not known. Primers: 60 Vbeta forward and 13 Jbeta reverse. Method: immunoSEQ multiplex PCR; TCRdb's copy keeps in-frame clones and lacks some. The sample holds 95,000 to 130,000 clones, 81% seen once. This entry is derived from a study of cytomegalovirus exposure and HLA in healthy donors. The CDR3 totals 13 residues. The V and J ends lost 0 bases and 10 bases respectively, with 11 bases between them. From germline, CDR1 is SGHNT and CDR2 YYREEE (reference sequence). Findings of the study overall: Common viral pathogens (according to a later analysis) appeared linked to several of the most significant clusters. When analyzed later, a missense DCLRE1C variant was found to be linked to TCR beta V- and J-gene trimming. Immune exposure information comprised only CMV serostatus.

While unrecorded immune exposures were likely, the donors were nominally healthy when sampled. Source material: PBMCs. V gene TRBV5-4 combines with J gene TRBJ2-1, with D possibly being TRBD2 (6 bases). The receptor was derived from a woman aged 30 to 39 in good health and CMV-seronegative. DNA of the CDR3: TGTGCCAGCAGCTTGGGGGGACTCCTGGAGCAGTTCTTC. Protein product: CASSLGGLLEQFF.